These 26 T cell receptor beta chains were all obtained from the same sample, sequenced in a study of T-cell reconstitution after alpha-beta-depleted transplantation in children. Using unique molecular identifiers, the investigators prepared the TCRbeta library. TCRdb reprocessed the PCR reads via MiXCR and lists one record per CDR3 protein. The sample has about 600,000 distinct CDR3 sequences; under 15% are singletons. The material was PBMCs, mostly from graft donor cells, obtained 360 days after TCRalphabeta/CD19-depleted stem cell transplant. All receptors derive from a male patient under 18 who had a stem cell transplant for acute myeloid leukemia, so the T cells may come from the graft donor.

This clonotype has ten or more counts. The chain recombines TRBV28 with TRBJ2-1, with D perhaps being TRBD1 or TRBD2 (5 bases each). The germline V and J ends were trimmed by 2 bases and 9 bases, with 14 bases remaining between them. This CDR3 contains 14 residues. Germline V gene data show CDR1 as MDHEN and CDR2 as SYDVKM. This CDR3 reads CASSLVRVRGEQFF. The CDR3 bases are TGTGCCAGCAGTTTAGTCAGGGTACGGGGTGAGCAGTTCTTC.

This clonotype was observed a handful of times. The chain is built from TRBV12-3 or TRBV12-4 and TRBJ1-3; D gene uncertain. There are 12 residues in the CDR3. Deletions cut 3 bases from V and 2 bases from J, with 2 bases between. The CDR3 nucleotides are TGTGCCAGCAGTTTCGCTGGAAACACCATATATTTT. It encodes CASSFAGNTIYF.

This clonotype was observed at least ten times. This chain links TRBV12-3 or TRBV12-4 with TRBJ2-5; D gene ambiguous. The CDR3 has 16 residues. Trimming took off 5 bases at V and 5 bases at J, with 21 bases between the two ends. The CDR3 coding sequence is TGTGCCAGCAGTACCCTCAGTGGAATGCCCAATGAGACCCAGTACTTC. Translation gives CASSTLSGMPNETQYF.

The rearrangement links TRBV3-1 to TRBJ2-1, with TRBD1 matching over 7 bases. Germline CDR1 LGHDT, CDR2 YNNKEL (reference sequence). The V and J ends lost 4 bases and 6 bases, in that order; junction bases with no gene match: 15. The CDR3 spans 17 residues. CDR3 in DNA: TGTGCCAGCAGCCCTCGGCTAGCACCCCCAGGGGGCAATGAGCAGTTCTTC. Its translation: CASSPRLAPPGGNEQFF.

The chain recombines TRBV7-2 with TRBJ2-7; D is possibly TRBD1 or TRBD2 (5 bases each). Germline V CDR1 and CDR2: SGHTA, FQGNSA. There are 16 residues in the CDR3. The ends were cut back, 0 bases at V and 9 bases at J, with 21 bases in the middle. In DNA form, the CDR3 reads TGTGCCAGCAGCTTAGCCGGACTCTTAGGGGTCTACCGGCAGTACTTC. Protein: CASSLAGLLGVYRQYF.

Only a few counts were recorded for this clonotype. V is TRBV5-5 and J is TRBJ2-7; the D gene is possibly TRBD2 (5 bases). V lost 4 bases and J lost 1, with 6 bases in between. The CDR3 extends over 12 amino acids. Germline assignment: CDR1 SGHKS and CDR2 YYEKEE (reference sequence). CDR3 region: CASSQRSYEQYF. The DNA for the CDR3 is TGTGCCAGCAGCCAGCGGTCCTACGAGCAGTACTTC. The full variable domain, its missing parts supplied by reference TRBV5-5 and TRBJ2-7, is DAGVTQSPTHLIKTRGQQVTLRCSPISGHKSVSWYQQVLGQGPQFIFQYYEKEERGRGNFPDRFSARQFPNYSSELNVNALLLGDSALYLCASSQRSYEQYFGPGTRLTVT.

This clonotype appeared many times. The chain recombines TRBV30 with TRBJ2-1; 9 bases align to TRBD2. This CDR3 contains 15 residues. The germline V gene encodes CDR1 GTSNPN and CDR2 SVGIG (reference sequence). V trimming: 4 bases; J trimming: 4 bases; junction bases outside the gene matches: 8. CDR3 amino acids: CAWIPGLAFYNEQFF. The CDR3 bases are TGTGCCTGGATCCCCGGACTAGCGTTTTACAATGAGCAGTTCTTC. Using reference TRBV30 and TRBJ2-1 for the parts outside the CDR3, the full variable domain is SQTIHQWPATLVQPVGSPLSLECTVEGTSNPNLYWYRQAAGRGLQLLFYSVGIGQISSEVPQNLSASRPQDRQFILSSKKLLLSDSGFYLCAWIPGLAFYNEQFFGPGTRLTVL.

This clonotype was recorded a few times. V is TRBV20-1 and J is TRBJ2-1, with 7 nucleotides matching TRBD2. Trimming took 0 bases from V and 2 from J; bases not matched to a gene: 4. The CDR3 spans 15 residues. Per the germline V gene, CDR1 is DFQATT and CDR2 is SNEGSKA (reference sequence). The CDR3 sequence is CSARERESPYNEQFF. Written as DNA, the CDR3 is TGCAGTGCTAGAGAGCGGGAGTCCCCCTACAATGAGCAGTTCTTC.

There are a few counts of this clonotype. This chain links TRBV7-9 with TRBJ1-3; possibly TRBD1 for D (5 bases). The CDR3 sequence is 14 residues long. CDR1 is SEHNR, CDR2 FQNEAQ, per germline (reference sequence). The germline V and J ends were trimmed by 10 bases and 1 base, with 14 bases remaining between them. DNA of the CDR3: TGTGCCAAGGGGCAGACAGATTCTGGAAACACCATATATTTT. This codes for CAKGQTDSGNTIYF.

This clonotype has only a few counts. This chain links TRBV7-2 with TRBJ2-1; 8 bases agree with TRBD1. Germline assignment: CDR1 SGHTA and CDR2 FQGNSA. The J segment lost 4 bases and the V segment lost 2 bases, leaving 4 bases of the junction unmatched. The CDR3 sequence is 15 residues long. The CDR3 DNA sequence: TGTGCCAGCAGCTTATACAGGGGGATGTACAATGAGCAGTTCTTC. Its translation: CASSLYRGMYNEQFF.

This clonotype was seen a handful of times. The chain has TRBV28 and TRBJ2-1, with a weak D call TRBD2 (6 bases). Trimming cost V 6 bases and J 0 bases, with 15 bases left between them. There are 16 residues in the CDR3. The germline V gene has CDR1 MDHEN and CDR2 SYDVKM. The CDR3 spells CASRGRDGSSYNEQFF. CDR3 DNA: TGTGCCAGCAGGGGGCGAGACGGGAGCTCCTACAATGAGCAGTTCTTC.

Many counts were recorded for this clonotype. The chain joins TRBV12-3 or TRBV12-4 to TRBJ2-3; possibly TRBD2 for D (7 bases). The CDR3 has 15 residues. The V and J ends lost 5 bases and 1 base respectively, with 13 bases between them. Here the CDR3 reads CASSDGGRGTDTQYF. DNA for the CDR3: TGTGCCAGCAGTGACGGGGGGCGGGGCACAGATACGCAGTATTTT.

The rearrangement uses TRBV5-1 and TRBJ2-7, with D tentatively TRBD2 (7 bases). Germline loops: CDR1 SGHRS, CDR2 YFSETQ. V shed 6 bases and J shed 5 bases, with 18 bases lying between them. The CDR3 has 14 residues. CDR3 residues: CASTFAGDTNEQYF. The CDR3 DNA follows: TGCGCCAGCACATTCGCGGGGGACACGAACGAGCAGTACTTC.

Many counts were recorded for this clonotype. In DNA, the CDR3 is TGTGCCAGCAGCCTAGGGCTTACTAGCGGGAGCATGAGCACAGATACGCAGTATTTT. Translated: CASSLGLTSGSMSTDTQYF. The rearrangement links TRBV11-1 to TRBJ2-3; 11 bases are shared with TRBD2. Trimming removed 5 bases from V and 0 bases from J; junction bases left unmatched: 13. CDR1 SGHAT and CDR2 FQDESV come from the germline V gene (reference sequence). The CDR3 length is 19 residues.

The sample holds a few counts of this clonotype. The chain uses TRBV9 and TRBJ2-2, with no clear D. The ends were cut back, 2 bases at V and 7 bases at J, with 9 bases in the middle. The length of the CDR3 is 13 residues. Germline values: CDR1 SGDLS, CDR2 YYNGEE. As DNA, the CDR3 is TGTGCCAGCAGCGTGCGGTTTGACGGGGAGCTGTTTTTT. This gives the protein CASSVRFDGELFF.

In its sample, this clonotype was seen a few times. The chain combines TRBV4-3 with TRBJ2-1; 16 nucleotides agree with TRBD2. CDR3 length equals 19 residues. V lost 1 base, J lost 1 base, and 4 bases stayed unmatched. Germline V gene lookup returns CDR1 LGHNA and CDR2 YSLEER. CDR3 nucleotides: TGCGCCAGCAGCCAAGCGGGACTAGCGGGAGGGTGGTCCTACAATGAGCAGTTCTTC. This codes for CASSQAGLAGGWSYNEQFF.

This clonotype has only a few counts. The V gene is TRBV15, the J gene TRBJ2-1; TRBD2 aligns across 7 bases. This CDR3 spans 15 amino acids. Germline V lookup: CDR1 LNHNV, CDR2 YYDKDF (reference sequence). Trimming removed 3 bases from V and 4 bases from J; junction bases left unmatched: 6. Written as DNA, the CDR3 is TGTGCCACCAGCAGGGTGAAGGGAGGGTACAATGAGCAGTTCTTC. As protein: CATSRVKGGYNEQFF. The full variable domain, rest sourced from reference TRBV15 and TRBJ2-1, is DAMVIQNPRYQVTQFGKPVTLSCSQTLNHNVMYWYQQKSSQAPKLLFHYYDKDFNNEADTPDNFQSRRPNTSFCFLDIRSPGLGDTAMYLCATSRVKGGYNEQFFGPGTRLTVL.

This clonotype turned up a few times. The V call is TRBV24-1, the J call TRBJ2-3; 10 nucleotides agree with TRBD2. The germline CDR1 and CDR2 sequences are KGHDR and SFDVKD. CDR3 size: 15 residues. The J segment lost 0 bases and the V segment lost 6 bases, leaving 2 bases of the junction unmatched. The CDR3 DNA sequence: TGTGCCACCAGTATAGCGGGAGGAAGCACAGATACGCAGTATTTT. It is translated as CATSIAGGSTDTQYF.

This clonotype was seen at least ten times. This chain connects TRBV12-3 or TRBV12-4 to TRBJ2-7; D remains ambiguous. The CDR3 runs to 16 residues. V was pared by 4 bases and J by 2 bases, with 18 bases between. The CDR3 nucleotides read TGTGCCAGCAGTTCCTTTGCTAACCAAATCACCTACGAGCAGTACTTC. Translating it yields CASSSFANQITYEQYF.

The CDR3 loop reads CATSDLPRVDGRQDEQFF. The CDR3 DNA is TGTGCCACCAGTGATTTGCCCCGGGTGGACGGGAGGCAGGATGAGCAGTTCTTC. V is TRBV24-1 and J is TRBJ2-1; 7 positions agree with TRBD2. CDR3 size: 18 residues. The V gene's germline CDR1 is KGHDR and CDR2 SFDVKD. Unmatched junction bases numbered 15, after V lost 0 bases and J lost 8 bases.

This chain joins TRBV20-1 and TRBJ2-7, with TRBD1 matching 8 bases. The ends lost 3 bases at V and 6 bases at J; junction bases unmatched: 7. CDR3 length: 13 amino acids. Germline V CDR1 and CDR2: DFQATT, SNEGSKA (reference sequence). The DNA of the CDR3 is TGCAGTGCTAGGTACAGGGGGTGGGTCGAGCAGTACTTC. Protein sequence: CSARYRGWVEQYF.

The chain uses TRBV5-1 and TRBJ2-6; 7 bases agree with TRBD1. The V gene end was trimmed by 4 bases and the J gene end by 0 bases; junction bases not matched to a gene: 7. The CDR3 is 17 residues long. Germline V gene lookup returns CDR1 SGHRS and CDR2 YFSETQ. DNA for the CDR3: TGCGCCAGCAGCGCGGCGCAGGGGGTCTCTGGGGCCAACGTCCTGACTTTC. It encodes CASSAAQGVSGANVLTF.

This clonotype turned up a few times. The chain recombines TRBV28 with TRBJ2-5; possibly TRBD1 or TRBD2 for D (5 bases each). The V end lost 5 bases, the J end lost 2 bases, and 18 bases lay between the germline ends. The CDR3 covers 16 residues. Germline V CDR1 and CDR2: MDHEN, SYDVKM. This chain's CDR3 is CASSPPGRLTQETQYF. The CDR3 coding sequence is TGTGCCAGCAGTCCACCGGGACGCCTTACACAAGAGACCCAGTACTTC.

Worth noting for this clonotype: One base away lies a much larger clone, so this may be a sequencing read error. Without the conserved terminal phenylalanine or tryptophan, this CDR3 likely stems from a read error. CDR3 DNA: TGCAGCGTAGGGGAATACTACGAGCAGTACTAC. This gives the protein CSVGEYYEQYY. This chain uses TRBV29-1 with TRBJ2-7; the D gene is possibly TRBD1 (5 bases). Trimming removed 6 bases from V and 3 bases from J, with 9 bases in between. Germline V gene sequence: CDR1 SQVTM, CDR2 ANQGSEA. The CDR3 is 11 amino acids.

This chain uses TRBV19 with TRBJ2-1, with 9 bases matching TRBD2. Germline lookup yields CDR1 LNHDA and CDR2 SQIVND (reference sequence). There are 15 residues in the CDR3. V dropped 4 bases and J dropped 1; count of bases not matched to a gene: 2. DNA for the CDR3: TGTGCCAGTAGTACACTAGCGGGTTCCTACAATGAGCAGTTCTTC. This translates into CASSTLAGSYNEQFF.

This clonotype appeared a few times. This chain links TRBV2 with TRBJ2-2; D may be TRBD1 (5 bases). Trimming took 8 bases from V and 8 from J, leaving 9 bases between them. CDR3 length equals 11 residues. CDR1 and CDR2 (germline): SNHLY, FYNNEI. The CDR3, as DNA: TGTGCCAGCGGGGCATGGGGGGAGCTGTTTTTT. Its protein is CASGAWGELFF.